A single T cell receptor (beta chain) is shown here with its context. Original handling: Amplification of reference gene primers provided the estimated nucleated cell counts. Produced via immunoSEQ multiplex PCR; TCRdb's table is partial and in-frame only. Clone size and the V and J calls come from that table; the DNA yielded D and trimming. The sample records about 150,000 clones, 75% to 85% being singletons. The data stem from a study of blood T cell repertoires in COVID-19. Study as a whole: There were acute and convalescent COVID-19 samples, and they came from the United States, Italy and Spain. In each case, the material was cDNA or gDNA derived from T cells, B-cell-depleted T cells, or PBMCs.

The CDR3 contains 13 residues. V was pared by 3 bases and J by 5 bases, with 4 bases of the junction left unmatched. Germline loops: CDR1 MGHDK, CDR2 SYGVNS. This receptor was taken from a man aged 60 to 69 with acute or convalescent COVID-19. The sequencing sample was made of peripheral blood. V usage is TRBV25-1 and J usage is TRBJ2-7, with 7 bases matching TRBD1. The CDR3 reads CASSDSDRDEQYF. The CDR3 DNA follows: TGTGCCAGCAGTGACAGCGACAGGGACGAGCAGTACTTC.